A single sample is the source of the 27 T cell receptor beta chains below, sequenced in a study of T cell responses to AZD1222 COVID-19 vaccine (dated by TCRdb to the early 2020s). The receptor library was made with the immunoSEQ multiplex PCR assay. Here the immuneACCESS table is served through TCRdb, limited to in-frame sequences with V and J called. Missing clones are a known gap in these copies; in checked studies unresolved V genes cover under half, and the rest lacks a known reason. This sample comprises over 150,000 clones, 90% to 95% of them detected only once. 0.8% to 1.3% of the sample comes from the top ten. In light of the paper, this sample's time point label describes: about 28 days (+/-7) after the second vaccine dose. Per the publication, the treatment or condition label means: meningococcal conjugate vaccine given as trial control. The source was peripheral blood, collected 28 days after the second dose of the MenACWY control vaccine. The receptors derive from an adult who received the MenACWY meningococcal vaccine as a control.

In nucleotides, the CDR3 is TGTGCCAGCAGGGGGACTGACTGGCGTTTCTATGGCTACACCTTC. It yields the protein CASRGTDWRFYGYTF. J is TRBJ1-2 and V is TRBV2; D possibly corresponds to TRBD1 (5 bases). CDR3 length: 15 amino acids. V was shortened by 6 bases and J by 4 bases, with 18 bases between the two germline ends. The germline V gene has CDR1 SNHLY and CDR2 FYNNEI.

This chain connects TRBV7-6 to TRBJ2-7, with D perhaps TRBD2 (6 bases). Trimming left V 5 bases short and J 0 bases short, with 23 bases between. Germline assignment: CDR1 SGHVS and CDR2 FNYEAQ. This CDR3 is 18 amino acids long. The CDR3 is CASSPRRSSGDTSYEQYF. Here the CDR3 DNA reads TGTGCCAGCAGCCCCCGTCGCAGTAGCGGTGACACCTCCTACGAGCAGTACTTC.

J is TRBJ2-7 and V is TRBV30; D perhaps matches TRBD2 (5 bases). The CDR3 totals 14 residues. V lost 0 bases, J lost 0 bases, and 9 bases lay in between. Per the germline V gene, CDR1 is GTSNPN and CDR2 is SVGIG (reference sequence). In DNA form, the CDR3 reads TGTGCCTGGAGTGTCTCGGGGAGCTCCTACGAGCAGTACTTC. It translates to CAWSVSGSSYEQYF.

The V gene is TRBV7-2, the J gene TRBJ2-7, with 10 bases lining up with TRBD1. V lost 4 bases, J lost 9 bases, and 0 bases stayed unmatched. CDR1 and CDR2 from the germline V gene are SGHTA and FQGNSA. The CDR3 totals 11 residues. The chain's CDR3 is CASSWTGGQYF. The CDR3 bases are TGTGCCAGCAGCTGGACAGGGGGGCAGTACTTC. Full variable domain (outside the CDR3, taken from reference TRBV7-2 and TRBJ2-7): GAGVSQSPSNKVTEKGKDVELRCDPISGHTALYWYRQSLGQGLEFLIYFQGNSAPDKSGLPSDRFSAERTGGSVSTLTIQRTQQEDSAVYLCASSWTGGQYFGPGTRLTVT.

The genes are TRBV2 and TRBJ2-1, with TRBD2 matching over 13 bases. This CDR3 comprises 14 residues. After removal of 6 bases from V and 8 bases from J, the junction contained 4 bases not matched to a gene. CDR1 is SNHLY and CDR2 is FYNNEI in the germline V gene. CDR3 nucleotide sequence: TGTGCCAGCAGGGGACTAGCGGGGTTGGATGAGCAGTTCTTC. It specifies CASRGLAGLDEQFF.

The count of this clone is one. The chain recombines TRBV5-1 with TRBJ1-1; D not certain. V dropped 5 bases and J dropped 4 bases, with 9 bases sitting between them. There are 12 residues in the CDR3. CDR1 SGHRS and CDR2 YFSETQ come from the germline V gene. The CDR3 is CASRTGPTEAFF. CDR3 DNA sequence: TGCGCCAGCAGGACCGGACCCACTGAAGCTTTCTTT.

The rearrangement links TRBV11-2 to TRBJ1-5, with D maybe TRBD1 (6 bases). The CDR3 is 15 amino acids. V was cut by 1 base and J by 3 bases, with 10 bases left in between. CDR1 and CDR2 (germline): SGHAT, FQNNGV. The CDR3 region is CASSLGGGSNQPQHF. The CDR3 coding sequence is TGTGCCAGCAGCTTAGGAGGGGGTTCCAATCAGCCCCAGCATTTT.

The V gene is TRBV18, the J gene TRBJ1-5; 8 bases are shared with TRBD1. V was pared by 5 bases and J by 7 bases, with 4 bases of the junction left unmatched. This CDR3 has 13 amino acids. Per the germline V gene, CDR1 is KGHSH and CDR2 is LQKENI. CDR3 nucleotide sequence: TGTGCCAGCTCAGCGACAGGGGACCAGCCCCAGCATTTT. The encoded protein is CASSATGDQPQHF.

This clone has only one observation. In DNA, the CDR3 is TGTGCCAGCTCGGGACAGTATAATTCACCCCTCCACTTT. Encoded protein: CASSGQYNSPLHF. J is TRBJ1-6 and V is TRBV12-3 or TRBV12-4; 7 bases match TRBD1. V lost 8 bases and J lost 4; bases outside the gene matches: 2. This CDR3 spans 13 amino acids.

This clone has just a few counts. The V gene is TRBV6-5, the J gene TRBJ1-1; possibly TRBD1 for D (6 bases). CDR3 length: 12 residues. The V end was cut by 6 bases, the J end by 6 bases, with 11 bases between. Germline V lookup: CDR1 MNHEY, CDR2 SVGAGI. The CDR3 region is CASRTGQSEAFF. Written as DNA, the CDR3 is TGTGCCAGCAGGACAGGACAGTCTGAAGCTTTCTTT.

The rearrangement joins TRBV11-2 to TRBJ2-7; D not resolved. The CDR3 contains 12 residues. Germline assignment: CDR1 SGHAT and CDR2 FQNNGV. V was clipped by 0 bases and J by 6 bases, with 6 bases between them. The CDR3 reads CASSLETVEQYF. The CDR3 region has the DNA TGTGCCAGCAGCTTAGAAACGGTCGAGCAGTACTTC.

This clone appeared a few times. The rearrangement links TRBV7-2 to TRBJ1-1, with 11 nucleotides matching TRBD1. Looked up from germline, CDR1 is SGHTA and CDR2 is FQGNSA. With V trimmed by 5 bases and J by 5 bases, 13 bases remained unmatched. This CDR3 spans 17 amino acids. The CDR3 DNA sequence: TGTGCCAGCAGCCCTTATCCGATCGGACAGGGGGCAACTGAAGCTTTCTTT. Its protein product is CASSPYPIGQGATEAFF.

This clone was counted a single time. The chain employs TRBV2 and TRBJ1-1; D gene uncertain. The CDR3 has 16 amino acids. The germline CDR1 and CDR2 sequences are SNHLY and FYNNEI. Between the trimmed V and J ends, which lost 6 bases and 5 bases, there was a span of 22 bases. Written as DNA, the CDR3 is TGTGCCAGCAGCCTAGTTAGTCGGCAGGCTGGGACTGAAGCTTTCTTT. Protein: CASSLVSRQAGTEAFF.

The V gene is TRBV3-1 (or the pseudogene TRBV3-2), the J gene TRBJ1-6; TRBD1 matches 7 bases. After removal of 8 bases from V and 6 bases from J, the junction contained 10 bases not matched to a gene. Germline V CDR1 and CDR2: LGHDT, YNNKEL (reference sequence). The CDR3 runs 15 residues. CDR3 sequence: CASSAGTAINSPLHF. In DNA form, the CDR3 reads TGTGCCAGCTCCGCCGGGACAGCCATTAATTCACCCCTCCACTTT.

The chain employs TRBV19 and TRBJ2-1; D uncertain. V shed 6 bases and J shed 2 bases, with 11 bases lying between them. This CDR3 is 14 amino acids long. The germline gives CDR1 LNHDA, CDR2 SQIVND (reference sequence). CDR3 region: CASSPIGPYNEQFF. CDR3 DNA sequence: TGTGCCAGTAGCCCTATCGGCCCCTACAATGAGCAGTTCTTC. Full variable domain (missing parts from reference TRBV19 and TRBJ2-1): DGGITQSPKYLFRKEGQNVTLSCEQNLNHDAMYWYRQDPGQGLRLIYYSQIVNDFQKGDIAEGYSVSREKKESFPLTVTSAQKNPTAFYLCASSPIGPYNEQFFGPGTRLTVL.

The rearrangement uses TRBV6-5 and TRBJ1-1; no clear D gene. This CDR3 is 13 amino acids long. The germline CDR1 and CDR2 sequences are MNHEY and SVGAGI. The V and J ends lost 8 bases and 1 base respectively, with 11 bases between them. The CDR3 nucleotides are TGTGCCAGCTCTCTTACGAGGAACACTGAAGCTTTCTTT. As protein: CASSLTRNTEAFF.

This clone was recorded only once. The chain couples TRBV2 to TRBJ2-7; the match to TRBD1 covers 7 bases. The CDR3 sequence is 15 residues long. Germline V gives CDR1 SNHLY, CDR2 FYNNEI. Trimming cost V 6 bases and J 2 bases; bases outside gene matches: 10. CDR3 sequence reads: CASSHPGTEAYEQYF. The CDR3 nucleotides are TGTGCCAGCAGCCACCCCGGGACAGAAGCCTACGAGCAGTACTTC.

The CDR3 DNA follows: TGTGCCAGTAGTATAGTCGGGGGGTATCAGCCCCAGCATTTT. Its protein product is CASSIVGGYQPQHF. The V call is TRBV19, the J call TRBJ1-5, with D perhaps TRBD1 (5 bases). This CDR3 contains 14 residues. The V gene's germline CDR1 is LNHDA and CDR2 SQIVND (reference sequence). Trimming pared 1 base from V and 5 bases from J, leaving 9 bases between.

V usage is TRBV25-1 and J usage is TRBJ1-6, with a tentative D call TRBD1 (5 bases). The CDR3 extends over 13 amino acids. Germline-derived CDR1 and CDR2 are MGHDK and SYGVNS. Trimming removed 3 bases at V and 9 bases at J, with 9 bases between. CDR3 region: CASSDEGTSPLHF. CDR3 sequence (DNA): TGTGCCAGCAGTGATGAGGGGACTTCACCCCTCCACTTT.

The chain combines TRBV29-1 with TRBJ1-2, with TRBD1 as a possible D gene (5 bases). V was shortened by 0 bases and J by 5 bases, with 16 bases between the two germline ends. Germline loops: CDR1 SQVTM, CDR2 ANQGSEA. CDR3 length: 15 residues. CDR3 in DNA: TGCAGCGTTGAAGAGGTCGGGCAGGGACTTTATGGCTACACCTTC. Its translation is CSVEEVGQGLYGYTF.

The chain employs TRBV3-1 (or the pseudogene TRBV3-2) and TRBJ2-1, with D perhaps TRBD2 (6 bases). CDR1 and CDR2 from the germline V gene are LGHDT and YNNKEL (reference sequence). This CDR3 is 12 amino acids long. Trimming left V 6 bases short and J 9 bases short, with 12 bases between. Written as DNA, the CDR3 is TGTGCCAGCAGGGGAGGTGGTGGTGAGCAGTTCTTC. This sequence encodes CASRGGGGEQFF.

The CDR3 region is CASSEAGHNQPQHF. The CDR3 nucleotides are TGTGCCAGCAGTGAAGCGGGGCACAATCAGCCCCAGCATTTT. The V gene is TRBV2, the J gene TRBJ1-5; D possibly corresponds to TRBD1 (5 bases). V lost 0 bases and J lost 3, with 6 bases in between. Germline-derived CDR1 and CDR2 are SNHLY and FYNNEI. This CDR3 region has 14 residues.

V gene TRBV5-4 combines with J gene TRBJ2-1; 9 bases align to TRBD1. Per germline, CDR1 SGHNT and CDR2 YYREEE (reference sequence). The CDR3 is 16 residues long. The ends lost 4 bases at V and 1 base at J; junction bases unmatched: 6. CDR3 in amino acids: CASSPGTGLSYNEQFF. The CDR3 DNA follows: TGTGCCAGCAGCCCCGGGACAGGGCTTTCCTACAATGAGCAGTTCTTC.

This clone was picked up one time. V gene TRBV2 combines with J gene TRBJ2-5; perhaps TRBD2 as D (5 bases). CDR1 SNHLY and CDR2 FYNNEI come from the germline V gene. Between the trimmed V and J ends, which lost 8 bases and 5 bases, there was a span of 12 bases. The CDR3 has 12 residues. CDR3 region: CASHRGVETQYF. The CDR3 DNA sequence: TGTGCCAGCCATCGGGGTGTCGAGACCCAGTACTTC.

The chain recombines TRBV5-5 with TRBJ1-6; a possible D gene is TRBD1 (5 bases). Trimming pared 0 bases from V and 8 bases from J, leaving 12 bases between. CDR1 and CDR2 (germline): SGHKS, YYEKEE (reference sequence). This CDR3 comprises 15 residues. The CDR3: CASSLGGSWDSPLHF. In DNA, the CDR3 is TGTGCCAGCAGCTTGGGGGGGAGTTGGGATTCACCCCTCCACTTT.

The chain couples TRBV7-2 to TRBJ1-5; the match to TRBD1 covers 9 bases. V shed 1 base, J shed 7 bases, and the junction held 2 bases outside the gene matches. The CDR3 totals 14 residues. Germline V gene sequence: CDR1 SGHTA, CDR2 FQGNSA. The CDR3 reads CASSLDRGQQPQHF. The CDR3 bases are TGTGCCAGCAGCTTAGACAGGGGGCAACAGCCCCAGCATTTT. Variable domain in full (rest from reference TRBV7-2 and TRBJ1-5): GAGVSQSPSNKVTEKGKDVELRCDPISGHTALYWYRQSLGQGLEFLIYFQGNSAPDKSGLPSDRFSAERTGGSVSTLTIQRTQQEDSAVYLCASSLDRGQQPQHFGDGTRLSIL.

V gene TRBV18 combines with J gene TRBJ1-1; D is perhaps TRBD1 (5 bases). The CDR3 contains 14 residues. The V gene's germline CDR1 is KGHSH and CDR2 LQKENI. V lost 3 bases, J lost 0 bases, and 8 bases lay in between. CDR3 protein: CASSPVGVNTEAFF. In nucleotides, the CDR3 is TGTGCCAGCTCACCTGTGGGGGTGAACACTGAAGCTTTCTTT.